These 8 T cell receptor beta chains were all obtained from the same sample, sequenced in a study of graft-versus-host responses after intestinal transplantation. Profiled with immunoSEQ multiplex PCR; TCRdb holds only in-frame clones, not every one. The data show about 120,000 clones, 90% seen once. These receptors have no known antigen. Sequenced here: unstimulated CD4+ T cells sorted from spleen or lymph node cells, sampled before intestinal transplant. Source of these receptors: a human donor who received an intestinal transplant.

The rearrangement uses TRBV28 and TRBJ1-5; 8 bases line up with TRBD1. The CDR3 covers 15 residues. Germline V gene sequence: CDR1 MDHEN, CDR2 SYDVKM. The ends lost 3 bases at V and 4 bases at J; junction bases unmatched: 5. This CDR3 reads CASSFAGQGNQPQHF. The CDR3 coding sequence is TGTGCCAGCAGTTTTGCCGGACAGGGTAATCAGCCCCAGCATTTT.

V and J are TRBV7-3 and TRBJ2-1; 8 bases line up with TRBD2. This CDR3 is built from 17 residues. Trimming at V came to 5 bases and at J to 8 bases, leaving 17 bases not matched to a gene. The germline V gene has CDR1 SGHTA and CDR2 FQGTGA. DNA for the CDR3: TGTGCCAGCAGCCCCCTTGGCGGGAGGCCCCCCGTCGATGAGCAGTTCTTC. This gives the protein CASSPLGGRPPVDEQFF.

The rearrangement links TRBV13 to TRBJ2-1, with D possibly TRBD1 on 5 matching bases. The V gene's germline CDR1 is PRHDT and CDR2 FYEKMQ (reference sequence). CDR3 length: 15 amino acids. V lost 0 bases, J lost 7 bases, and 13 bases lay in between. The CDR3 DNA reads as TGTGCCAGCAGCTTAGGAAGGGGCACAAGGAATGAGCAGTTCTTC. It specifies CASSLGRGTRNEQFF.

In this sample, this clone turned up once. The chain has TRBV10-3 and TRBJ2-7, with TRBD2 matching 7 bases. The CDR3 covers 17 residues. Germline V gives CDR1 ENHRY, CDR2 SYGVKD. V gave up 5 bases and J gave up 3 bases; unmatched junction bases: 16. CDR3 coding DNA: TGTGCCATCAGTTTCTCGGTCAGGGCTAGCGGATACTACGAGCAGTACTTC. It translates to CAISFSVRASGYYEQYF.

V gene TRBV7-9 combines with J gene TRBJ2-2; 7 nucleotides line up with TRBD2. Looked up from germline, CDR1 is SEHNR and CDR2 is FQNEAQ (reference sequence). The CDR3 spans 16 residues. The junction had 6 bases not matched to a gene; V was cut back by 1 base and J by 4 bases. CDR3 sequence: CASSLGSGSFTGELFF. CDR3 nucleotides: TGTGCCAGCAGCTTAGGTAGCGGGTCCTTCACCGGGGAGCTGTTTTTT.

The chain recombines TRBV5-1 with TRBJ2-1, with TRBD2 matching 8 bases. V was clipped by 2 bases and J by 0 bases; unmatched bases: 4. Germline CDR1 and CDR2: SGHRS and YFSETQ. This CDR3 region has 16 residues. The CDR3 here is CASSFITSGSYNEQFF. DNA of the CDR3: TGCGCCAGCAGCTTTATAACTAGCGGCTCCTACAATGAGCAGTTCTTC.

This clone has a single count. The chain has TRBV6-5 and TRBJ2-7; TRBD1 aligns across 7 bases. This CDR3 contains 14 residues. The germline V gene has CDR1 MNHEY and CDR2 SVGAGI. After removal of 5 bases from V and 1 base from J, the junction contained 5 bases not matched to a gene. CDR3 in DNA: TGTGCCAGCAGTAGGACAGGCTTATCCTACGAGCAGTACTTC. This translates into CASSRTGLSYEQYF.

The chain has TRBV5-1 and TRBJ1-1; the match to TRBD1 covers 8 bases. Trimming removed 4 bases from V and 1 base from J; junction bases left unmatched: 6. CDR1 is SGHRS and CDR2 is YFSETQ in the germline V gene. The CDR3 loop spans 15 amino acids. The CDR3 bases are TGCGCCAGCAGCGCGAGGGACAGGAGGAACACTGAAGCTTTCTTT. It codes for CASSARDRRNTEAFF.